Presented here are 17 T cell receptor beta chains from one specimen sequenced in a study of OX40 agonist ivuxolimab in advanced cancers. Produced via immunoSEQ multiplex PCR; TCRdb's table is partial and in-frame only. Of fewer than 100,000 clones in the sample, approximately 91% are singletons; the top ten hold about 0.3%. Material: CD4+ or CD8+ T cells sorted from blood, obtained in a trial of the OX40 agonist ivuxolimab. These receptors all come from an adult with an advanced solid tumor such as melanoma, head and neck, liver or kidney cancer.

The sample holds a few counts of this clone. The rearrangement uses TRBV9 and TRBJ1-1; perhaps TRBD1 as D (6 bases). This CDR3 region has 13 residues. CDR1 and CDR2 from the germline V gene are SGDLS and YYNGEE. Trimming took off 3 bases at V and 4 bases at J, with 10 bases between the two ends. CDR3 residues: CASSDRDVTEAFF. As DNA, the CDR3 is TGTGCCAGCAGCGACAGGGATGTCACTGAAGCTTTCTTT.

The table lists this clone with a count of one. The V and J genes are TRBV6-6 and TRBJ2-7; 9 nucleotides agree with TRBD1. Trimming cost V 2 bases and J 3 bases; bases outside gene matches: 2. Germline V lookup: CDR1 MNHNY, CDR2 SVGAGI (reference sequence). The CDR3 totals 14 residues. The DNA of the CDR3 is TGTGCCAGCAGTTACGGACAGGGGTTCTACGAGCAGTACTTC. It yields the protein CASSYGQGFYEQYF.

A remark on this clone: This specimen includes other DNA sequences encoding the same CDR3. The rearrangement links TRBV5-1 to TRBJ2-5, with D maybe TRBD2 (6 bases). This CDR3 has 15 residues. Deletions cut 2 bases from V and 5 bases from J, with 16 bases between. Germline lookup yields CDR1 SGHRS and CDR2 YFSETQ. CDR3 sequence reads: CASSLFFGGGETQYF. CDR3 sequence (DNA): TGCGCCAGCAGCTTATTCTTCGGGGGTGGTGAGACCCAGTACTTC.

The gene calls are TRBV15 and TRBJ2-7; weak D call: TRBD2 (6 bases). V was cut by 6 bases and J by 4 bases, with 13 bases left in between. Germline V lookup: CDR1 LNHNV, CDR2 YYDKDF (reference sequence). The CDR3 is 13 residues long. CDR3 coding DNA: TGTGCCACCAGTGCGGGGATAGAATACGAGCAGTACTTC. It encodes CATSAGIEYEQYF. The complete variable domain, with remaining parts taken from reference TRBV15 and TRBJ2-7, reads DAMVIQNPRYQVTQFGKPVTLSCSQTLNHNVMYWYQQKSSQAPKLLFHYYDKDFNNEADTPDNFQSRRPNTSFCFLDIRSPGLGDTAMYLCATSAGIEYEQYFGPGTRLTVT.

This sequence joins TRBV28 and TRBJ2-1, with D uncertain. CDR1 is MDHEN, CDR2 SYDVKM, per germline. The germline V and J ends were trimmed by 9 bases and 4 bases, with 16 bases remaining between them. The CDR3 covers 14 residues. Written as DNA, the CDR3 is TGTGCCAGTGGTACTTTTAACCTTTACAATGAGCAGTTCTTC. It translates to CASGTFNLYNEQFF.

The gene calls are TRBV6-6 and TRBJ2-1; D is unresolved. Germline V gene sequence: CDR1 MNHNY, CDR2 SVGAGI (reference sequence). CDR3 length: 10 residues. V was shortened by 8 bases and J by 8 bases, with 7 bases between the two germline ends. DNA of the CDR3: TGTGCCAGCCGCCGTGATGAGCAGTTCTTC. This sequence encodes CASRRDEQFF.

The chain is built from TRBV9 and TRBJ2-7; weak D call: TRBD1 (5 bases). The CDR3 is made up of 14 amino acids. Trimming left V 4 bases short and J 5 bases short, with 16 bases between. The V gene's germline CDR1 is SGDLS and CDR2 YYNGEE. Written as DNA, the CDR3 is TGTGCCAGCAGCCCTCGGACACCAACCGACGAGCAGTACTTC. This codes for CASSPRTPTDEQYF.

The V call is TRBV5-6, the J call TRBJ2-3, with 8 bases that match TRBD1. V shed 6 bases and J 1 base; nucleotides not matched to a gene: 10. The CDR3 loop spans 16 amino acids. Germline loops: CDR1 SGHDT, CDR2 YYEEEE. CDR3 DNA: TGTGCCAGCACCCGGCGGGCCAGGGGGCGCACAGATACGCAGTATTTT. Its protein is CASTRRARGRTDTQYF.

V and J are TRBV28 and TRBJ1-1; D remains ambiguous. The germline V gene encodes CDR1 MDHEN and CDR2 SYDVKM. The CDR3 length is 12 residues. The V gene lost 6 bases and the J gene lost 0 bases, with 5 bases spanning the gap. The CDR3 sequence: CASRLLNTEAFF. As DNA, the CDR3 is TGTGCCAGCAGACTGCTGAACACTGAAGCTTTCTTT.

The V call is TRBV6-6, the J call TRBJ2-1, with D possibly being TRBD1 (5 bases). Trimming removed 7 bases at V and 4 bases at J, with 11 bases between. The CDR3 runs to 13 residues. Germline CDR1 reads MNHNY; CDR2 reads SVGAGI (reference sequence). The CDR3 protein is CASIPDRYNEQFF. The CDR3, as DNA: TGTGCCAGCATACCCGACAGATACAATGAGCAGTTCTTC.

V is TRBV18 and J is TRBJ2-5, with 12 bases fitting TRBD2. CDR1 KGHSH and CDR2 LQKENI come from the germline V gene. The CDR3 spans 16 residues. The V and J ends lost 6 bases and 4 bases, in that order; junction bases with no gene match: 9. Written as DNA, the CDR3 is TGTGCCAGCTCCCCGCTAGCGGGAGGGCCGGGAGAGACCCAGTACTTC. Amino acids: CASSPLAGGPGETQYF.

CDR3 sequence reads: CASQRQVGGYEQYF. DNA of the CDR3: TGTGCCAGCCAACGACAGGTTGGAGGGTACGAGCAGTACTTC. This chain uses TRBV7-2 with TRBJ2-7; D may be TRBD1 or TRBD2 (6 bases each). Germline V CDR1 and CDR2: SGHTA, FQGNSA. This CDR3 is built from 14 residues. Trimming took 8 bases from V and 4 from J, leaving 18 bases between them.

This chain links TRBV19 with TRBJ1-6, with a tentative D call TRBD1 (6 bases). V was clipped by 7 bases and J by 7 bases, with 20 bases between them. Germline V gene lookup returns CDR1 LNHDA and CDR2 SQIVND (reference sequence). The CDR3 spans 16 residues. CDR3 bases: TGTGCCAGTAACCCGGCCGGGAGGGGACAAAATTCACCCCTCCACTTT. It yields the protein CASNPAGRGQNSPLHF.

The gene calls are TRBV2 and TRBJ2-5; 9 nucleotides match TRBD2. The CDR3 covers 16 residues. V lost 6 bases and J lost 0; bases outside the gene matches: 8. Per germline, CDR1 SNHLY and CDR2 FYNNEI. The CDR3 DNA follows: TGTGCCAGCAGGGAGAGGACTAGCGTGTACCAAGAGACCCAGTACTTC. Translating gives CASRERTSVYQETQYF. Full variable domain (outside the CDR3, taken from reference TRBV2 and TRBJ2-5): EPEVTQTPSHQVTQMGQEVILRCVPISNHLYFYWYRQILGQKVEFLVSFYNNEISEKSEIFDDQFSVERPDGSNFTLKIRSTKLEDSAMYFCASRERTSVYQETQYFGPGTRLLVL.

This chain links TRBV2 with TRBJ1-5; D gene uncertain. V was pared by 8 bases and J by 4 bases, with 18 bases between. Germline loops: CDR1 SNHLY, CDR2 FYNNEI. This CDR3 is 15 amino acids long. The CDR3 is CASERSRQANQPQHF. CDR3 coding DNA: TGTGCCAGCGAGAGAAGCCGGCAGGCAAATCAGCCCCAGCATTTT.

This clone turned up a few times. The chain recombines TRBV19 with TRBJ1-2, with 8 bases fitting TRBD1. The V gene end was trimmed by 5 bases and the J gene end by 7 bases; junction bases not matched to a gene: 18. The CDR3 sequence is 17 residues long. Germline-derived CDR1 and CDR2 are LNHDA and SQIVND (reference sequence). This CDR3 reads CASSFLDRAGPSGGYTF. DNA for the CDR3: TGTGCCAGTAGTTTCCTGGACAGGGCGGGGCCTTCGGGTGGCTACACCTTC.

The rearrangement links TRBV6-5 to TRBJ2-7; TRBD2 matches 7 bases. V lost 6 bases and J lost 2; bases outside the gene matches: 7. The CDR3 has 14 amino acids. Germline assignment: CDR1 MNHEY and CDR2 SVGAGI. CDR3 sequence reads: CASSLVSGTYEQYF. The CDR3 DNA follows: TGTGCCAGCAGCCTGGTAAGCGGGACCTACGAGCAGTACTTC.